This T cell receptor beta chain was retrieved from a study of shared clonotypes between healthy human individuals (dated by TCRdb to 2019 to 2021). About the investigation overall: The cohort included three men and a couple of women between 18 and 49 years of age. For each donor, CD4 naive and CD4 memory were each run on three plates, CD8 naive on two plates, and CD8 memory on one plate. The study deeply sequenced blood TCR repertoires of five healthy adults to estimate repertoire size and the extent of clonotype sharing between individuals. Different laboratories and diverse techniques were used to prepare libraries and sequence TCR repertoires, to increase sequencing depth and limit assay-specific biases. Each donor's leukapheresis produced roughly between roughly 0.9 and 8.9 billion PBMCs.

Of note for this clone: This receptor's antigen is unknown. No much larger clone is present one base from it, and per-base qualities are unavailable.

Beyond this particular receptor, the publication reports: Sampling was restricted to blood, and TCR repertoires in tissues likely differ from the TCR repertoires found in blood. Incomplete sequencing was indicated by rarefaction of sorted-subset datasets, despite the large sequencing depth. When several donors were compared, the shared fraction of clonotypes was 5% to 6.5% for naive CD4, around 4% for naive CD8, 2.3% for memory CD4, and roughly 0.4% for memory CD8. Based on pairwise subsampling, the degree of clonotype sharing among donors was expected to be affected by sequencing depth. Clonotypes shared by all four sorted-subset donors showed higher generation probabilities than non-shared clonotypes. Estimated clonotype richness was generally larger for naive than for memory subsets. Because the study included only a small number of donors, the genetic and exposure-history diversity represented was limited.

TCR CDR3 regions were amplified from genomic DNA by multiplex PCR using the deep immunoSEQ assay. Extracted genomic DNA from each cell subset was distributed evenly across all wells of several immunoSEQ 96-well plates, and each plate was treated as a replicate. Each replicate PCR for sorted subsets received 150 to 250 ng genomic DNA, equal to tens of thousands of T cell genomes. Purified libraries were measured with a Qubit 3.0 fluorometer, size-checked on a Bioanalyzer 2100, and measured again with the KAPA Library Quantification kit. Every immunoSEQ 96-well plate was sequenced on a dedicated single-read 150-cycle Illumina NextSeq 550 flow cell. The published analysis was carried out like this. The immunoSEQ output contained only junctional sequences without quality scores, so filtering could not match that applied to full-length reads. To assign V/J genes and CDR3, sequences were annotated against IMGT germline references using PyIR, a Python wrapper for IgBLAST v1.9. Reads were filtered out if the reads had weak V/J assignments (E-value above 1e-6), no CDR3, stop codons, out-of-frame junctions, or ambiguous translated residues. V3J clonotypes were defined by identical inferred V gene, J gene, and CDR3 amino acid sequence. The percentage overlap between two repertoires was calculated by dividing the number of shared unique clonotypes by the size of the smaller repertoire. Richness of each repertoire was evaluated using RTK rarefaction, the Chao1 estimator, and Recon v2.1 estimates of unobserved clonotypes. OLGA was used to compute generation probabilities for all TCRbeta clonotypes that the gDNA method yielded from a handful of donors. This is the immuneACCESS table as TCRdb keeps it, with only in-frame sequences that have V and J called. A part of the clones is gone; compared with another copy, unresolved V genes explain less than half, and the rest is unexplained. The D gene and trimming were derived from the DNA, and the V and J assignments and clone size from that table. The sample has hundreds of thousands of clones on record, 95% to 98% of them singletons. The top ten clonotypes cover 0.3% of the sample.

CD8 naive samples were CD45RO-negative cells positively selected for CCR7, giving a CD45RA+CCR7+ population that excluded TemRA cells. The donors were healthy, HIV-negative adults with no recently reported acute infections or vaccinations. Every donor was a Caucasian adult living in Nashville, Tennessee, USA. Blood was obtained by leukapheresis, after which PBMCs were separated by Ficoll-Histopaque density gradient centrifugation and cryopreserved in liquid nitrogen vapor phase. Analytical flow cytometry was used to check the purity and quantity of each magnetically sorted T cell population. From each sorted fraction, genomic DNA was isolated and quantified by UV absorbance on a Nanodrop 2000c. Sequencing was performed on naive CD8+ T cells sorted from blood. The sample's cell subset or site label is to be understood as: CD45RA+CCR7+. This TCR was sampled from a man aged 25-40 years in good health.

The CDR3 region reads CASSPGTGVISYEQYF. The DNA sequence follows: TGTGCCAGCAGCCCCGGGACAGGGGTCATCTCCTACGAGCAGTACTTC. The rearranged chain carries TRBV11-2 and TRBJ2-7; 10 central bases correspond to TRBD1. Based on the germline V gene, the CDR1 and CDR2 sequences are SGHAT and FQNNGV. Trimming takes 5 bases off V and 0 bases off J; junction bases not matched to a gene: 7. Reading from cysteine to phenylalanine, the CDR3 counts 16 amino acids. Left in the record is the CDR3 DNA by itself, 48 bases read in frame from the first base.